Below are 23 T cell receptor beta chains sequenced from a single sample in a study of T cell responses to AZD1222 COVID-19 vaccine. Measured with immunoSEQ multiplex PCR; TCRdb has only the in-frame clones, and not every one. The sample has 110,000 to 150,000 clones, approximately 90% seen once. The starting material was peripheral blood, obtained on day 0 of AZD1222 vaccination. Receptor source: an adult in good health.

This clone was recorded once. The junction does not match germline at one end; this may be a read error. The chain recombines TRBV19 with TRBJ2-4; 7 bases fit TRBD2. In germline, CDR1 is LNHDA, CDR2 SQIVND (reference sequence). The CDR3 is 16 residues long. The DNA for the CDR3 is TGTGCCAGTAGCATAGACGGACTAGTAGCCAAAAACATTCAGTACTTC. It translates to CASSIDGLVAKNIQYF.

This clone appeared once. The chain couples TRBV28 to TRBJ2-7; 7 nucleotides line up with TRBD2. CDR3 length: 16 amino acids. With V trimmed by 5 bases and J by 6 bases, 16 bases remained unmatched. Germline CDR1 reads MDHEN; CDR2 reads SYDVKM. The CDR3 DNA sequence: TGTGCCAGCAGTCCGTCGGGTGGCGGGAGCAAGGGCGAGCAGTACTTC. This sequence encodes CASSPSGGGSKGEQYF.

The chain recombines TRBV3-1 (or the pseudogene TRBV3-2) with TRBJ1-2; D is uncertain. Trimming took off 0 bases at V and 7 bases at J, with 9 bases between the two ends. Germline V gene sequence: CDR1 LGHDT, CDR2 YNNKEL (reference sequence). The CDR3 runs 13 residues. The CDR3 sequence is CASSQEAVGGYTF. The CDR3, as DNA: TGTGCCAGCAGCCAAGAGGCTGTGGGTGGCTACACCTTC.

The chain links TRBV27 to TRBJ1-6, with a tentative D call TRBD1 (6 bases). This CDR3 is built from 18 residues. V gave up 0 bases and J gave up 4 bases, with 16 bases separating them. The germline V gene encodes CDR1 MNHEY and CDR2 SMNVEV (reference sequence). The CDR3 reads CASSLSGLGGGYNSPLHF. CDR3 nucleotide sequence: TGTGCCAGCAGTTTATCAGGGCTGGGAGGGGGGTATAATTCACCCCTCCACTTT.

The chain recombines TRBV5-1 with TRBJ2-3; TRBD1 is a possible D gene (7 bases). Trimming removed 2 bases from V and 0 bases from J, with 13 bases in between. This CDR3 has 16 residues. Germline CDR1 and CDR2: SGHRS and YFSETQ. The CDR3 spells CASSFETGTSTDTQYF. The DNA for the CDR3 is TGCGCCAGCAGCTTTGAGACAGGGACTAGCACAGATACGCAGTATTTT.

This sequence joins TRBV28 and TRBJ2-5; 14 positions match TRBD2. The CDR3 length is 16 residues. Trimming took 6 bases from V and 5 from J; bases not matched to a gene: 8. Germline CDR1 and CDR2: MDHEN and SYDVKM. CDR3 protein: CASSTGTSGRWETQYF. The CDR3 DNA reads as TGTGCCAGCAGCACCGGGACTAGCGGGAGATGGGAGACCCAGTACTTC.

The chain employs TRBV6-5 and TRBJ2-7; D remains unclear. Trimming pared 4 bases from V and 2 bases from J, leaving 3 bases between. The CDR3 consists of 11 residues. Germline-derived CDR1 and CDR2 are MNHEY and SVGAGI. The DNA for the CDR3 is TGTGCCAGCAGTTCGCCCTACGAGCAGTACTTC. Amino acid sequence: CASSSPYEQYF.

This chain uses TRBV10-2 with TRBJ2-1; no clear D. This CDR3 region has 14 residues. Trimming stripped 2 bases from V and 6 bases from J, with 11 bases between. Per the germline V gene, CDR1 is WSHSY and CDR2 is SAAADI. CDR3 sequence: CASSEGQMSNEQFF. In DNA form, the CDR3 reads TGCGCCAGCAGTGAGGGGCAGATGAGCAATGAGCAGTTCTTC.

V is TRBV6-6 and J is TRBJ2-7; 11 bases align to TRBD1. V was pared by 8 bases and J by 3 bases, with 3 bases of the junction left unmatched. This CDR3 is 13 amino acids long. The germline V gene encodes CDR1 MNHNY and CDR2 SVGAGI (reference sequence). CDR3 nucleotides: TGTGCCAGCTGGGGACAGGGGGGCTACGAGCAGTACTTC. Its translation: CASWGQGGYEQYF.

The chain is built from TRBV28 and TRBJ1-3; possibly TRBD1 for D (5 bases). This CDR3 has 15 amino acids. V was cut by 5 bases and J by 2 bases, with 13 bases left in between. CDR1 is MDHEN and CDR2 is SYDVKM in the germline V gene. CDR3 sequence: CASSRPGGPGNTIYF. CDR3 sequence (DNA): TGTGCCAGCAGTCGCCCCGGGGGTCCTGGAAACACCATATATTTT. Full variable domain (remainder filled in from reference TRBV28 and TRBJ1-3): DVKVTQSSRYLVKRTGEKVFLECVQDMDHENMFWYRQDPGLGLRLIYFSYDVKMKEKGDIPEGYSVSREKKERFSLILESASTNQTSMYLCASSRPGGPGNTIYFGEGSWLTVV.

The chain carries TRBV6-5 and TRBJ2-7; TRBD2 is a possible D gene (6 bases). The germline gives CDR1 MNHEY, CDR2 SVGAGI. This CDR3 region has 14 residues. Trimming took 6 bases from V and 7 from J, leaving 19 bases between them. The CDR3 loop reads CASRSRREGAEQYF. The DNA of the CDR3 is TGTGCCAGCAGGAGCCGGAGGGAAGGGGCTGAGCAGTACTTC.

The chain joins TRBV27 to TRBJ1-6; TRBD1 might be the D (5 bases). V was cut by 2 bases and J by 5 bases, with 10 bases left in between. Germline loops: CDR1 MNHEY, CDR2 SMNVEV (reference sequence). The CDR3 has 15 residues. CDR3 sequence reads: CASSLRAGNNSPLHF. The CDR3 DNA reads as TGTGCCAGCAGTTTAAGGGCAGGGAATAATTCACCCCTCCACTTT.

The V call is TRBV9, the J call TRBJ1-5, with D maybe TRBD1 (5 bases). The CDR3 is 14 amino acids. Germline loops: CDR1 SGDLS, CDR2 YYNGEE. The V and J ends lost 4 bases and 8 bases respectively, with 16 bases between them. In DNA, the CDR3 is TGTGCCAGCAGCCCCTCGGGAGGGACTGAGCCCCAGCATTTT. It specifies CASSPSGGTEPQHF.

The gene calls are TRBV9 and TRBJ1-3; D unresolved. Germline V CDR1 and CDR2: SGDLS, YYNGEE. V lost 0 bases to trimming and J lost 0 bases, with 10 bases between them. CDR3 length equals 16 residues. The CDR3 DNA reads TGTGCCAGCAGCGTAGGGTCGAGCTTCTCTGGAAACACCATATATTTT. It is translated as CASSVGSSFSGNTIYF. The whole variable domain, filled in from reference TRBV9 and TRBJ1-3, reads DSGVTQTPKHLITATGQRVTLRCSPRSGDLSVYWYQQSLDQGLQFLIQYYNGEERAKGNILERFSAQQFPDLHSELNLSSLELGDSALYFCASSVGSSFSGNTIYFGEGSWLTVV.

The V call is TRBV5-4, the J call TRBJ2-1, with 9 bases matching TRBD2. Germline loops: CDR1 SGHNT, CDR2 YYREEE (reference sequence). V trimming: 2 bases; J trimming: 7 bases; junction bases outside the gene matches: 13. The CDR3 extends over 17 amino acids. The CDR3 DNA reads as TGTGCCAGCAGCTTCCTTGGCGGCGGGAGGGCCAGAAATGAGCAGTTCTTC. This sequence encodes CASSFLGGGRARNEQFF.

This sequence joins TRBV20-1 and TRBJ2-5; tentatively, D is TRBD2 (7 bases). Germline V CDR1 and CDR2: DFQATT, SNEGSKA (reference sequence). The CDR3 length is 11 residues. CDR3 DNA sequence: TGCGGGGGGGCGTACCAAGAGACCCAGTACTTC. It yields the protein CGGAYQETQYF.

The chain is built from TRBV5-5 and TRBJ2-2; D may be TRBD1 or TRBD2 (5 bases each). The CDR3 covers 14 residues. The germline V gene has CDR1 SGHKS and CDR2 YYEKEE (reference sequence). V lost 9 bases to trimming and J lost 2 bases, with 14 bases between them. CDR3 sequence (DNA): TGTGCCACCCCGGGTGGGGGAAACACCGGGGAGCTGTTTTTT. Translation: CATPGGGNTGELFF.

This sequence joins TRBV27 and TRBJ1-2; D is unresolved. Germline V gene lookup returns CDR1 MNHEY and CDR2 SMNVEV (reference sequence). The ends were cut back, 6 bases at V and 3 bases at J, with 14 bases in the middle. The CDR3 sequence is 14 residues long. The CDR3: CASRPLWEDYGYTF. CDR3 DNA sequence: TGTGCCAGCAGGCCCTTATGGGAGGACTATGGCTACACCTTC.

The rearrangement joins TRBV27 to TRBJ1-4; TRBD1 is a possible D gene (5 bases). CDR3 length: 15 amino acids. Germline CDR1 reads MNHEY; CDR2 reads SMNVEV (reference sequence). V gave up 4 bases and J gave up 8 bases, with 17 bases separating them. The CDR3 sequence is CASSWSGGSQEKLFF. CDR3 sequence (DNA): TGTGCCAGCAGTTGGTCGGGGGGTAGTCAGGAAAAACTGTTTTTT.

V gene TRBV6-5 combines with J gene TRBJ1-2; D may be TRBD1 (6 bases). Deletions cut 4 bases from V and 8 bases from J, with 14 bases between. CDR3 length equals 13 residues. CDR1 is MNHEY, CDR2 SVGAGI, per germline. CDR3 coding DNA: TGTGCCAGCAGTTCCAGAGGGGGACCCGGCTACACCTTC. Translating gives CASSSRGGPGYTF.

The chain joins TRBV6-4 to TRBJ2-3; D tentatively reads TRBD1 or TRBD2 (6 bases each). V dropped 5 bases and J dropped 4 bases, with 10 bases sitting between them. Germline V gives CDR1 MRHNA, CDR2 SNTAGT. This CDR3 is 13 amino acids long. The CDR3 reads CASSKGGADTQYF. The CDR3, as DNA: TGTGCCAGCAGTAAGGGGGGAGCAGATACGCAGTATTTT.

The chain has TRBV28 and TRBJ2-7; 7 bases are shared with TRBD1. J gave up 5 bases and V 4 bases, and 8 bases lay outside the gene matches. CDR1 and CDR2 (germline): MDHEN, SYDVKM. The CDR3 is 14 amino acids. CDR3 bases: TGTGCCAGCAGTTCCCTCGACAGGGCCCACGAGCAGTACTTC. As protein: CASSSLDRAHEQYF.

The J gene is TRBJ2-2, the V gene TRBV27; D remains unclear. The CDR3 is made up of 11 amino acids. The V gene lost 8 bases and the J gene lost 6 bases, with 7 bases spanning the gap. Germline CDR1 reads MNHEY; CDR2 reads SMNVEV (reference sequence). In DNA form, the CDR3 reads TGTGCCAGCTTACTGTCCGGGGAGCTGTTTTTT. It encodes CASLLSGELFF.